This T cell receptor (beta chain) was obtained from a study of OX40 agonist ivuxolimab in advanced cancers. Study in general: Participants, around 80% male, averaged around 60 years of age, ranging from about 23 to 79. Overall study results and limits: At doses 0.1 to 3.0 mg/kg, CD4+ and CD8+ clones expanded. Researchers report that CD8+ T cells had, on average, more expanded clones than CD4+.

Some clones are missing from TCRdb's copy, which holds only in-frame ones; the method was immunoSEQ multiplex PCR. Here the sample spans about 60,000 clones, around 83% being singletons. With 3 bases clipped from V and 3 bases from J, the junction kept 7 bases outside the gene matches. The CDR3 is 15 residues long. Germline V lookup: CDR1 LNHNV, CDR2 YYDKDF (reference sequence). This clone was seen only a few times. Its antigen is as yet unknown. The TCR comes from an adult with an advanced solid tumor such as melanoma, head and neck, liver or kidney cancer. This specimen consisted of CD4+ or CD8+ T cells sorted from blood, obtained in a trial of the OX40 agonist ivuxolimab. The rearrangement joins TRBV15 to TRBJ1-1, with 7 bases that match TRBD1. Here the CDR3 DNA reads TGTGCCACCAGCAGTCGAATCACAGGGGACACTGAAGCTTTCTTT. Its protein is CATSSRITGDTEAFF.